The sequence of this T cell receptor (beta chain) was determined in a study of T cells in Graves' hyperthyroidism and ophthalmopathy. The sample holds many counts of this clonotype. There were TCR beta CDR3 regions amplified from RNA transcripts. A set of HTBI primers served as the primers for a first-round RT-PCR of the TCR CDR3. Each CDR3 protein is one row after TCRdb ran MiXCR on the multiplex PCR reads. The repertoire has fewer than 110,000 distinct CDR3 sequences, roughly 15% of them found once; the top ten carry about 40%. The clonotype was recovered from a woman between 45 and 65 years old with Graves' hyperthyroidism. Sequenced input: blood.

This chain's CDR3 is CASSSPRTSGMGGELFF. As DNA, the CDR3 is TGTGCCAGCAGCTCGCCTCGGACTAGCGGGATGGGCGGGGAGCTGTTTTTT. The chain carries TRBV7-3 and TRBJ2-2; 12 nucleotides agree with TRBD2. Trimming removed 4 bases from V and 7 bases from J; junction bases left unmatched: 10. The length of the CDR3 is 17 residues. The germline V gene has CDR1 SGHTA and CDR2 FQGTGA.